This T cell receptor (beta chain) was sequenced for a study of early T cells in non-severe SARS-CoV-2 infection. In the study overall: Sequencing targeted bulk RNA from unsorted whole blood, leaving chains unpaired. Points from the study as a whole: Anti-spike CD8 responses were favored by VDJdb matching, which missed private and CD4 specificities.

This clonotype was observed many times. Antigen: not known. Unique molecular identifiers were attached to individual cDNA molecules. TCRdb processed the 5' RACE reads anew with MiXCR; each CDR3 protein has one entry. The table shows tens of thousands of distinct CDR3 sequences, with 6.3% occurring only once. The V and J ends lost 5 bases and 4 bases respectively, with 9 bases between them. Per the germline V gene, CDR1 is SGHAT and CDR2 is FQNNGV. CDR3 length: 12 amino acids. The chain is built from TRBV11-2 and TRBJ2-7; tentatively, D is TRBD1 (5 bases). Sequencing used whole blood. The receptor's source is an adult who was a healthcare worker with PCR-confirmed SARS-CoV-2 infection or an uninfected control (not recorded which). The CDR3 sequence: CASSQRQYEQYF. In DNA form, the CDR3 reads TGTGCCAGCAGCCAGCGACAGTACGAGCAGTACTTC.